The 17 T cell receptor beta chains given below trace back to one sample, sequenced in a study of cytomegalovirus exposure and HLA in healthy donors. It was with 60 Vbeta and 13 Jbeta primers that the PCR ran. Data came from immunoSEQ multiplex PCR; TCRdb stores just in-frame clones and leaves some out. Found here are around 120,000 clones, roughly 82% of them singletons; the top ten hold around 3.5%. Sample: PBMCs. The receptor source for this set is a human donor in good health.

V gene TRBV28 combines with J gene TRBJ2-5, with 7 bases matching TRBD2. This CDR3 region has 14 residues. V lost 3 bases, J lost 5 bases, and 6 bases stayed unmatched. The germline gives CDR1 MDHEN, CDR2 SYDVKM. CDR3 protein: CASSLGGRYETQYF. For the CDR3, the DNA is TGTGCCAGCAGTTTGGGAGGGAGGTATGAGACCCAGTACTTC.

This chain joins TRBV2 and TRBJ1-1, with 9 bases identical to TRBD1. Looked up from germline, CDR1 is SNHLY and CDR2 is FYNNEI. The CDR3 contains 14 residues. J was trimmed by 4 bases and V by 7 bases; bases with no gene match: 7. The CDR3 DNA is TGTGCCAGCATACAACAGGGGGCTGGCACTGAAGCTTTCTTT. Translation: CASIQQGAGTEAFF.

This clone occurred once. The chain combines TRBV28 with TRBJ1-3; 7 positions agree with TRBD1. CDR3 length: 12 amino acids. Losses at the gene ends were 10 bases for V and 8 bases for J; bases not matched to a gene: 8. Germline V gene sequence: CDR1 MDHEN, CDR2 SYDVKM. DNA of the CDR3: TGTGCCACCTACAGGGGACGTGACACCATATATTTT. This sequence encodes CATYRGRDTIYF.

The chain combines TRBV10-2 with TRBJ2-5; 7 bases match TRBD2. The CDR3 runs 17 residues. Germline-derived CDR1 and CDR2 are WSHSY and SAAADI. Germline trimming cut 3 bases from V and 7 bases from J; bases unmatched to any gene: 17. In DNA form, the CDR3 reads TGCGCCAGCAGTGACCCCTTTGAAGGGAGGGCCGGGTGGACCCAGTACTTC. It specifies CASSDPFEGRAGWTQYF.

This clone occurred a few times. The rearrangement uses TRBV30 and TRBJ1-2; 7 bases agree with TRBD1. V was pared by 5 bases and J by 7 bases, with 10 bases of the junction left unmatched. This CDR3 is 13 amino acids long. From germline, CDR1 is GTSNPN and CDR2 SVGIG (reference sequence). The CDR3 bases are TGTGCCTGGGCTCCAGCAGGGGGTCTTGGCTACACCTTC. Its translation: CAWAPAGGLGYTF.

This chain uses TRBV7-3 with TRBJ2-1; 12 positions match TRBD2. The CDR3 covers 15 residues. After removal of 8 bases from V and 7 bases from J, the junction contained 9 bases not matched to a gene. Germline V gives CDR1 SGHTA, CDR2 FQGTGA. In DNA form, the CDR3 reads TGTGCCAGCTCCAGGACTAGCGGGAAGGGGAATGAGCAGTTCTTC. Protein: CASSRTSGKGNEQFF.

V gene TRBV30 combines with J gene TRBJ1-1; D is unresolved. This CDR3 has 12 amino acids. V lost 3 bases and J lost 4, with 9 bases in between. CDR1 and CDR2 (germline): GTSNPN, SVGIG (reference sequence). The CDR3 reads CAWRSSFTEAFF. The DNA of the CDR3 is TGTGCCTGGAGGTCCTCGTTCACTGAAGCTTTCTTT.

The rearrangement links TRBV23-1 to TRBJ2-7; 15 bases line up with TRBD2. TRBV23-1 is noted as an ORF with a role that remains uncertain. The CDR3 consists of 16 residues. The J segment lost 7 bases and the V segment lost 2 bases, leaving 6 bases of the junction unmatched. The CDR3 loop reads CASSQIGTSGRNEQYF. The DNA of the CDR3 is TGCGCCAGCAGTCAAATAGGGACTAGCGGGAGGAATGAGCAGTACTTC.

The chain employs TRBV7-9 and TRBJ1-6; 8 nucleotides align to TRBD1. Trimming at V came to 3 bases and at J to 4 bases, leaving 5 bases not matched to a gene. The CDR3 has 16 residues. Germline-derived CDR1 and CDR2 are SEHNR and FQNEAQ (reference sequence). CDR3 DNA: TGTGCCAGCAGCTTCCTAGGGACAGGTTATAATTCACCCCTCCACTTT. It codes for CASSFLGTGYNSPLHF.

The rearrangement links TRBV5-1 to TRBJ2-1; D is uncertain. Germline V lookup: CDR1 SGHRS, CDR2 YFSETQ. V was clipped by 7 bases and J by 0 bases, with 14 bases between them. CDR3 length: 15 residues. The CDR3 sequence is CASAREASSYNEQFF. DNA of the CDR3: TGCGCCAGCGCCCGAGAGGCTAGCTCCTACAATGAGCAGTTCTTC.

The J gene is TRBJ1-1, the V gene TRBV19; D is unresolved. The CDR3 spans 14 residues. Trimming left V 0 bases short and J 2 bases short, with 7 bases between. Germline V CDR1 and CDR2: LNHDA, SQIVND (reference sequence). CDR3 nucleotide sequence: TGTGCCAGTAGTATAGAGGCGGAAAACACTGAAGCTTTCTTT. Translating gives CASSIEAENTEAFF.

The V and J genes are TRBV5-8 and TRBJ2-5, with 7 positions matching TRBD1. V lost 3 bases, J lost 1 base, and 6 bases stayed unmatched. Germline V lookup: CDR1 SGHTS, CDR2 YDEGEE. CDR3 length: 15 amino acids. Here the CDR3 reads CASSSGTAIQETQYF. The CDR3 DNA sequence: TGTGCCAGCAGCTCCGGGACAGCTATCCAAGAGACCCAGTACTTC.

This clone was seen only once. This chain connects TRBV7-7 to TRBJ2-5; TRBD2 aligns across 10 bases. The germline gives CDR1 SSHAT, CDR2 FNYEAQ (reference sequence). V lost 5 bases to trimming and J lost 2 bases; unmatched junction nucleotides: 8. The CDR3 extends over 16 amino acids. This CDR3 reads CASSLRSTSGQETQYF. The CDR3 nucleotides read TGTGCCAGCAGCCTCCGTTCGACTAGCGGGCAAGAGACCCAGTACTTC.

The V call is TRBV4-1, the J call TRBJ1-2; perhaps TRBD1 as D (6 bases). The V gene's germline CDR1 is MGHRA and CDR2 YSYEKL. Trimming removed 0 bases at V and 1 base at J, with 12 bases between. The CDR3 has 16 residues. The CDR3 region is CASSQDRQAYNYGYTF. CDR3 nucleotide sequence: TGCGCCAGCAGCCAAGATAGACAGGCATATAACTATGGCTACACCTTC.

The V call is TRBV10-2, the J call TRBJ1-5, with unresolved D. This CDR3 contains 16 residues. Trimming shortened V by 2 bases and J by 2 bases, and 13 bases separated the two germline ends. In germline, CDR1 is WSHSY, CDR2 SAAADI. The CDR3 DNA reads as TGCGCCAGCAGTGAGGGCTCGGGGATCGGCAATCAGCCCCAGCATTTT. As protein: CASSEGSGIGNQPQHF.

The CDR3 DNA is TGCAGCGGCGGGGAGCGATTACGCGAGCAGTACTTC. It is translated as CSGGERLREQYF. The V gene is TRBV29-1, the J gene TRBJ2-7, with D maybe TRBD2 (6 bases). V lost 7 bases, J lost 6 bases, and 16 bases lay in between. The CDR3 sequence is 12 residues long. Germline CDR1 reads SQVTM; CDR2 reads ANQGSEA.

The chain couples TRBV10-3 to TRBJ2-1, with 9 bases that match TRBD2. This CDR3 comprises 14 residues. Germline V gene lookup returns CDR1 ENHRY and CDR2 SYGVKD. V lost 7 bases and J lost 7; bases outside the gene matches: 8. The CDR3 sequence is CAIKLAGLNNEQFF. The CDR3 DNA sequence: TGTGCCATCAAGCTAGCGGGATTGAATAATGAGCAGTTCTTC.